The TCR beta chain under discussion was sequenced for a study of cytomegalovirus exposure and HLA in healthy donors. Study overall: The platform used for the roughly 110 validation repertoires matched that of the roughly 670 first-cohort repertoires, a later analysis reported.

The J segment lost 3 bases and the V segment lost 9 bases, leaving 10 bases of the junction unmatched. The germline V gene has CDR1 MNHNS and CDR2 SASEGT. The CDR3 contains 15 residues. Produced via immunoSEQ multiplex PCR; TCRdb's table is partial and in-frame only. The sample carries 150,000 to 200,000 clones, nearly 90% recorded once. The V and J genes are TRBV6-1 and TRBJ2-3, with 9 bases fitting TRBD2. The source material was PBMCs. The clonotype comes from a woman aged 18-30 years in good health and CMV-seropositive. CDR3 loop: CASLGSGRWTDTQYF. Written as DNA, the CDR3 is TGTGCCAGTCTAGGGAGCGGGAGGTGGACAGATACGCAGTATTTT.